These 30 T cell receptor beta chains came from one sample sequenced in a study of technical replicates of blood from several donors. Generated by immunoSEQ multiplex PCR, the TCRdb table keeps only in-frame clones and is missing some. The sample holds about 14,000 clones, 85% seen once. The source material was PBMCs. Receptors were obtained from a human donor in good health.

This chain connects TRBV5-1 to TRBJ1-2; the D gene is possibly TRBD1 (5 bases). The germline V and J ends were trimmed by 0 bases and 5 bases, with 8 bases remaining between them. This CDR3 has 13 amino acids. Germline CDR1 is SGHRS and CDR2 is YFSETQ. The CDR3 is CASSLVGGYGYTF. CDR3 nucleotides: TGCGCCAGCAGCTTGGTGGGGGGGTATGGCTACACCTTC.

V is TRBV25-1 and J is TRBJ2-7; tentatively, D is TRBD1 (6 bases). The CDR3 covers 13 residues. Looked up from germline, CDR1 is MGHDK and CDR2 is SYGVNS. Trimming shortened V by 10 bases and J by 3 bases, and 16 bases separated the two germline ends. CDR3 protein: CATGTGQNYEQYF. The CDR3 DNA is TGTGCCACTGGAACGGGACAAAACTACGAGCAGTACTTC.

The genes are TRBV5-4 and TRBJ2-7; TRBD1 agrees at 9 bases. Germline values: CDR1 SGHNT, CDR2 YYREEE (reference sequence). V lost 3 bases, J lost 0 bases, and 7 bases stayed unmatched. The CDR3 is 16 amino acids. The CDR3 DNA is TGTGCCAGCAGCTCTTTCGGGACAGGGCTCTCCTACGAGCAGTACTTC. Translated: CASSSFGTGLSYEQYF.

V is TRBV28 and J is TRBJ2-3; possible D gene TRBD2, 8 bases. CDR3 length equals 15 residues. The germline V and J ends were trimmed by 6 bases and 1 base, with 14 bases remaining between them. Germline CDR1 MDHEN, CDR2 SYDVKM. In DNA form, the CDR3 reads TGTGCCAGCAGAATTAGCGGGACAGGCACAGATACGCAGTATTTT. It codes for CASRISGTGTDTQYF.

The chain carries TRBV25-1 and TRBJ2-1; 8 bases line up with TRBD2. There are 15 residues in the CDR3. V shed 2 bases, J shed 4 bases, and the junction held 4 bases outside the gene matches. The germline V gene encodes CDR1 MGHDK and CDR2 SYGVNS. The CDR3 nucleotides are TGTGCCAGCAGTGAAGGGACTAGGGCTTACAATGAGCAGTTCTTC. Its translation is CASSEGTRAYNEQFF. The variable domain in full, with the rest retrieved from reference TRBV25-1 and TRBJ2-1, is EADIYQTPRYLVIGTGKKITLECSQTMGHDKMYWYQQDPGMELHLIHYSYGVNSTEKGDLSSESTVSRIRTEHFPLTLESARPSHTSQYLCASSEGTRAYNEQFFGPGTRLTVL.

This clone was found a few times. The CDR3 region is CASSLVFSGRGEQFF. Written as DNA, the CDR3 is TGTGCCAGCAGCTTAGTTTTTAGCGGGAGGGGTGAGCAGTTCTTC. The chain links TRBV7-2 to TRBJ2-1, with TRBD2 matching over 11 bases. V trimming: 1 base; J trimming: 9 bases; junction bases outside the gene matches: 5. The CDR3 sequence is 15 residues long. Germline V gene sequence: CDR1 SGHTA, CDR2 FQGNSA. The variable domain in full, completed from reference TRBV7-2 and TRBJ2-1, reads GAGVSQSPSNKVTEKGKDVELRCDPISGHTALYWYRQSLGQGLEFLIYFQGNSAPDKSGLPSDRFSAERTGGSVSTLTIQRTQQEDSAVYLCASSLVFSGRGEQFFGPGTRLTVL.

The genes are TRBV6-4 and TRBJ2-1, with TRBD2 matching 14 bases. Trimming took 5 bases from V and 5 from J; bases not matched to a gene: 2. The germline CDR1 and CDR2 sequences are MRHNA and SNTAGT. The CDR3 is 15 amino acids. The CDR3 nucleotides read TGTGCCAGCAGTCCGGGACTAGCGGGGGACAATGAGCAGTTCTTC. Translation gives CASSPGLAGDNEQFF.

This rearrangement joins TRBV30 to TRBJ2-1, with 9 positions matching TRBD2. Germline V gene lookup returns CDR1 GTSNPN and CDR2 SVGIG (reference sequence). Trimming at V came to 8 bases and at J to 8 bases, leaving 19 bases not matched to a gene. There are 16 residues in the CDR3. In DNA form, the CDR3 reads TGTGCCACCCCAAAAGGGAAGGCTAGCGGGATGCATGAGCAGTTCTTC. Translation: CATPKGKASGMHEQFF. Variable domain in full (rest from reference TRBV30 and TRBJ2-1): SQTIHQWPATLVQPVGSPLSLECTVEGTSNPNLYWYRQAAGRGLQLLFYSVGIGQISSEVPQNLSASRPQDRQFILSSKKLLLSDSGFYLCATPKGKASGMHEQFFGPGTRLTVL.

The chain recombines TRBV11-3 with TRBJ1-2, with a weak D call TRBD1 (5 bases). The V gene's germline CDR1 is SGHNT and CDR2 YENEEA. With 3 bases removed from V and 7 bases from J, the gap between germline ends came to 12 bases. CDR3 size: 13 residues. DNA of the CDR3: TGTGCCAGCAGCTTCAGCTCCGGGGGTGGCTACACCTTC. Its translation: CASSFSSGGGYTF. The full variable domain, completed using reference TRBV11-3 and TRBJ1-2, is EAGVVQSPRYKIIEKKQPVAFWCNPISGHNTLYWYLQNLGQGPELLIRYENEEAVDDSQLPKDRFSAERLKGVDSTLKIQPAELGDSAVYLCASSFSSGGGYTFGSGTRLTVV.

CDR3 sequence: CASIRLGGDTEAFF. CDR3 in DNA: TGTGCCAGCATTCGACTAGGAGGCGACACTGAAGCTTTCTTT. This sequence joins TRBV6-1 and TRBJ1-1, with no clear D. CDR3 length equals 14 residues. V was cut by 7 bases and J by 3 bases, with 15 bases left in between. Germline V CDR1 and CDR2: MNHNS, SASEGT.

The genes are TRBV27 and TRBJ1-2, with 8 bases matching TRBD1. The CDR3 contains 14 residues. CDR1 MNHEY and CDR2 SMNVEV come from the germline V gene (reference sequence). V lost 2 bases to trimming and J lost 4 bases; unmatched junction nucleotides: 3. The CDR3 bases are TGTGCCAGCAGTTTAACAGGGGGATCCTATGGCTACACCTTC. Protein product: CASSLTGGSYGYTF.

The CDR3 reads CASRAGTGYPMEFF. In DNA form, the CDR3 reads TGTGCCAGCAGAGCCGGGACAGGGTACCCCATGGAGTTCTTC. The chain recombines TRBV6-1 with TRBJ2-1, with 9 bases lining up with TRBD1. Germline values: CDR1 MNHNS, CDR2 SASEGT. This CDR3 is 14 amino acids long. V trimming: 6 bases; J trimming: 14 bases; junction bases outside the gene matches: 14.

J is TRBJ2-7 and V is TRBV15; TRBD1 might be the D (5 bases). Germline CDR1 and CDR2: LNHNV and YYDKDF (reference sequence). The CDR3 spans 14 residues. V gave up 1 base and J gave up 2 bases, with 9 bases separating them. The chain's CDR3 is CATSRGGATYEQYF. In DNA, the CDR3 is TGTGCCACCAGCAGAGGTGGGGCCACCTACGAGCAGTACTTC.

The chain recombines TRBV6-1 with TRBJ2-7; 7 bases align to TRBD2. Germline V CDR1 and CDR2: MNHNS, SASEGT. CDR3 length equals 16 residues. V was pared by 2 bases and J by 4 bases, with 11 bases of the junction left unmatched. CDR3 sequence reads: CASSELGGYGIYEQYF. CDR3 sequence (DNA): TGTGCCAGCAGTGAATTGGGGGGGTATGGGATTTACGAGCAGTACTTC.

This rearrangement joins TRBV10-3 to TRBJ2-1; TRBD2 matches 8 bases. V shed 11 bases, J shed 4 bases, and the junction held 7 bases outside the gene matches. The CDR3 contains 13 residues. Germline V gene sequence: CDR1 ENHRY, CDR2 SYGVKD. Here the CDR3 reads CAVNSGIYNEQFF. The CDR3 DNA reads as TGTGCCGTCAATAGCGGGATATACAATGAGCAGTTCTTC.

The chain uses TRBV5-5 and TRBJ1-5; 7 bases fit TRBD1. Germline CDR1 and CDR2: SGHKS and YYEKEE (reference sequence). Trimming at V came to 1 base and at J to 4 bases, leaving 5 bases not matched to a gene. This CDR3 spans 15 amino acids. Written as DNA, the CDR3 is TGTGCCAGCAGCTTGTTCGGGACAGAAAATCAGCCCCAGCATTTT. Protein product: CASSLFGTENQPQHF. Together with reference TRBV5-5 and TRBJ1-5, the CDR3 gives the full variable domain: DAGVTQSPTHLIKTRGQQVTLRCSPISGHKSVSWYQQVLGQGPQFIFQYYEKEERGRGNFPDRFSARQFPNYSSELNVNALLLGDSALYLCASSLFGTENQPQHFGDGTRLSIL.

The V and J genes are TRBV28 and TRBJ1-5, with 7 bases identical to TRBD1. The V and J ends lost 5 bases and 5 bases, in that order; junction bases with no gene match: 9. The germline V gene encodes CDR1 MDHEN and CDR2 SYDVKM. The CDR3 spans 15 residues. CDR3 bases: TGTGCCAGCAGTACCAATCAGGGGACAGATCAGCCCCAGCATTTT. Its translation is CASSTNQGTDQPQHF.

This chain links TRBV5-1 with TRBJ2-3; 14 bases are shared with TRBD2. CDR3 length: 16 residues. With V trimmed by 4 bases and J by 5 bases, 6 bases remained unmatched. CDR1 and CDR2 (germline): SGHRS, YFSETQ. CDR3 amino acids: CASSPGLAGGIDTQYF. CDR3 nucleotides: TGCGCCAGCAGCCCCGGACTAGCGGGAGGAATAGATACGCAGTATTTT.

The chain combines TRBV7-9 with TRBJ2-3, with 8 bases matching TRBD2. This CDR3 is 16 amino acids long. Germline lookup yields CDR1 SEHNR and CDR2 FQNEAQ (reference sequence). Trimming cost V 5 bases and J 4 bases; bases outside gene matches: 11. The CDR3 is CASSLWGSGSSDTQYF. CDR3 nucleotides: TGTGCCAGCAGCCTTTGGGGGAGCGGGAGTTCAGATACGCAGTATTTT.

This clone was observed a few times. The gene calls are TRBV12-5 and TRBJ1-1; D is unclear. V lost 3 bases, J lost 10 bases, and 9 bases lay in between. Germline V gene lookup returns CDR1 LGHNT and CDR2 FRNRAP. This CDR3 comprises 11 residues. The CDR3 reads CASGLEGVAFF. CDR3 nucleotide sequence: TGTGCTAGTGGTTTAGAGGGTGTAGCTTTCTTT.

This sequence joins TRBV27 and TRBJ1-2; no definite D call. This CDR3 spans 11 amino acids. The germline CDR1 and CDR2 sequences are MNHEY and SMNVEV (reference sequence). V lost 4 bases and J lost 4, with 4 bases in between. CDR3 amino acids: CASSSLYGYTF. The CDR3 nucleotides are TGTGCCAGCAGTTCCCTCTATGGCTACACCTTC.

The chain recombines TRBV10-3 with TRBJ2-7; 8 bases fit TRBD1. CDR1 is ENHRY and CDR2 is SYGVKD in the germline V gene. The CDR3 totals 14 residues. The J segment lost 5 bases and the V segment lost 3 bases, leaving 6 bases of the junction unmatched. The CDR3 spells CAISDAQGADEQYF. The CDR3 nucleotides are TGTGCCATCAGTGACGCGCAGGGGGCAGACGAGCAGTACTTC.

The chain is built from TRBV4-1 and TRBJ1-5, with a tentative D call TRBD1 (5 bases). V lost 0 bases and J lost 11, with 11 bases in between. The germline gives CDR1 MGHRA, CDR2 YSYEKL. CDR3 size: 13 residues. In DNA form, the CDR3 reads TGCGCCAGCAGCCAAGATATCGCCAGGGCCCAGCATTTT. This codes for CASSQDIARAQHF.

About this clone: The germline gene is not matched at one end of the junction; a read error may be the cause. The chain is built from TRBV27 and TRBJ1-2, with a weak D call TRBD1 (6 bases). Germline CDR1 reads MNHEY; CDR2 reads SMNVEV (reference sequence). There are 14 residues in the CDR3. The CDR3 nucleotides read TGTGCCAGCAGTCTATCCCAGGGGAACTATGGCTACACCTTC. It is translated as CASSLSQGNYGYTF.

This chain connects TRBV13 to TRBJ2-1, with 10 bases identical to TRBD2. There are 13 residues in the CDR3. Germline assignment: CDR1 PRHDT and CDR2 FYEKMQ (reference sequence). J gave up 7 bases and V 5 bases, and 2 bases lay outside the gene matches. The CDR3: CASSPGLANEQFF. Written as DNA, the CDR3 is TGTGCCAGCAGCCCGGGACTAGCGAATGAGCAGTTCTTC.

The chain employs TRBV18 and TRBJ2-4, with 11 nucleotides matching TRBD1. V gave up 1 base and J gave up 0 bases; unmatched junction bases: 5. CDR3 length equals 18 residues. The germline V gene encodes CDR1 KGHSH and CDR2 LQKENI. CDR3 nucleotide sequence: TGTGCCAGCTCACCACAAGGGACAGGGGGAACAGCCAAAAACATTCAGTACTTC. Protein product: CASSPQGTGGTAKNIQYF.

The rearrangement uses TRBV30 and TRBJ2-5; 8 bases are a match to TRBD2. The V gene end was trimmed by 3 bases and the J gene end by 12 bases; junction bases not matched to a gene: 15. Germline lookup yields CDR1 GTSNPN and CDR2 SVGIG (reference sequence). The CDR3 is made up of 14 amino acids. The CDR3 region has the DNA TGTGCCTGGAGGACGGGAGGGATTACGAACCCAAAGTACTTC. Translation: CAWRTGGITNPKYF.

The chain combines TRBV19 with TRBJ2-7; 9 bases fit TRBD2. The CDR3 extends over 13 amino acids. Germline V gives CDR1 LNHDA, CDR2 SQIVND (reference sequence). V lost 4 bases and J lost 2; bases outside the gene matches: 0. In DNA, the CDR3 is TGTGCCAGTAGTAGCGGGAGGGCCTACGAGCAGTACTTC. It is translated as CASSSGRAYEQYF.

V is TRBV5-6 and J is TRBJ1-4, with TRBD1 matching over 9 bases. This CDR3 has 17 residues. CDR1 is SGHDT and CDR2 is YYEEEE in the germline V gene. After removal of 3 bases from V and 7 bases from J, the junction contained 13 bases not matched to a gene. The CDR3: CASSSYHRGRVSEKLFF. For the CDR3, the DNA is TGTGCCAGCAGCTCCTATCACAGGGGGCGGGTAAGTGAAAAACTGTTTTTT.

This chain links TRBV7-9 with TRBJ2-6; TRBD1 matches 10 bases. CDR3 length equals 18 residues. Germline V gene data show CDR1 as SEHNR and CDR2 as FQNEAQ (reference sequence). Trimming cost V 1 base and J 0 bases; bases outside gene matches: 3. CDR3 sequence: CASSLGGQGFSGANVLTF. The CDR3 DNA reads TGTGCCAGCAGCTTAGGGGGACAGGGGTTCTCTGGGGCCAACGTCCTGACTTTC.